The present TCR beta chain was sequenced within a study of T cells in Graves' hyperthyroidism and ophthalmopathy. Study-wide results and limits: Patients with ophthalmopathy were separated from those with stable hyperthyroidism by a 13 V-J model.

RNA transcripts were the template for amplifying TCR beta CDR3 regions. The primer set for the first-round RT-PCR of the TCR CDR3 was HTBI. In TCRdb, the multiplex PCR reads were re-called with MiXCR into one record per CDR3 protein. The data show roughly 180,000 distinct CDR3 sequences, with over 7.5% seen just once and about 20% held by the top ten. Clinicians diagnosed patients from clinical symptoms, serum thyroxine and TRAb, thyroid ultrasound and orbital computed tomography. Progressors' blood was drawn at hyperthyroidism diagnosis, before ophthalmopathy symptoms. At least ten counts were recorded for this clonotype. Its target is unknown. Sequenced: blood. The receptor was derived from a woman aged 18-35 years with Graves' hyperthyroidism that later progressed to Graves' ophthalmopathy.

The CDR3 DNA is TGTGCCAGCAGTGAACAGGGAGCCTATTCCAATCAGCCCCAGCATTTT. It is translated as CASSEQGAYSNQPQHF. The chain recombines TRBV2 with TRBJ1-5, with D possibly being TRBD1 (5 bases). The CDR3 totals 16 residues. Per germline, CDR1 SNHLY and CDR2 FYNNEI. The V and J ends lost 2 bases and 3 bases respectively, with 14 bases between them.